The present T cell receptor beta chain was sequenced within a study of cytomegalovirus exposure and HLA in healthy donors. 13 Jbeta primers and 60 Vbeta primers were used for the PCR. Clones were read by immunoSEQ multiplex PCR, and TCRdb kept only the in-frame ones, dropping some. The sample lists 150,000 or so clones, approximately 82% occurring once. Study-wide points: The presence/absence work took it that sequencing depth was about the same across donors.

A word on this clone: Antigen: not known.

V was pared by 1 base and J by 0 bases, with 7 bases between. Germline CDR1 and CDR2: SGHRS and YFSETQ. There are 14 residues in the CDR3. V usage is TRBV5-1 and J usage is TRBJ2-5; perhaps TRBD1 as D (6 bases). Specimen: PBMCs. This TCR was recovered from a man between 25 and 39 years old in good health and CMV-seropositive. CDR3 coding DNA: TGCGCCAGCAGCTTGTCAGGGGACCAAGAGACCCAGTACTTC. It encodes CASSLSGDQETQYF.